This T cell receptor beta chain stems from a study of shared clonotypes between healthy human individuals. The split of CD4+ cells yielded CD45RA+ naive and CD45RA-negative memory subsets. Using immunoSEQ multiplex PCR, the repertoire was profiled, and TCRdb retains in-frame clones only, with some absent. The data show hundreds of thousands of clones, 60% to 75% seen once. Input material: memory CD4+ T cells sorted from blood. The sample's subset: CD45RA-negative fraction. This clonotype was obtained from a woman aged 25 to 45 in good health.

In DNA form, the CDR3 reads TGTGCCAGCAGCGCCTTGGGGAGCTCCTACAATGAGCAGTTCTTC. Translating it yields CASSALGSSYNEQFF. The chain carries TRBV11-3 and TRBJ2-1; maybe TRBD2 (5 bases). Germline V gene sequence: CDR1 SGHNT, CDR2 YENEEA. Trimming removed 5 bases at V and 0 bases at J, with 11 bases between. The CDR3 covers 15 residues. The complete variable domain, with remaining parts taken from reference TRBV11-3 and TRBJ2-1, reads EAGVVQSPRYKIIEKKQPVAFWCNPISGHNTLYWYLQNLGQGPELLIRYENEEAVDDSQLPKDRFSAERLKGVDSTLKIQPAELGDSAVYLCASSALGSSYNEQFFGPGTRLTVL.